Listed below are T cell receptor beta chains from one sample, sequenced in a study of regulatory T cells. Only in-frame clones appear in the TCRdb table, and some are missing; sequencing was by immunoSEQ multiplex PCR. The data contain 20,000 to 25,000 clones, 93% of them singletons. The sequencing sample was made of CD8+ T cells sorted from blood. The receptors were gathered from a child aged 2 to 9 with CD3G deficiency. Each CDR3 is given with its conserved first and last residue. The D gene is left open where the match is weak. Rows may omit the clone size; those that give it use once, few, many or a size class.

>TRBV28|TRBJ1-2|-|TRBD1
TGTGCCAGCAGCTCAACATCGGGAACTACAGGGGGGAAAAACTATGGCTACACCTTC
CASSSTSGTTGGKNYGYTF
>TRBV7-8|TRBJ2-7|-|-
TGTGCCAGCAGCCTACCGAAAGGCCGCGGGACTCACTACGAGCAGTACTTC
CASSLPKGRGTHYEQYF
>TRBV4-1|TRBJ1-5|-|-
TGCGCCAGCAGCCAAGAATCAGACCTCGCTGTGGATGGCAATCAGCCCCAGCATTTT
CASSQESDLAVDGNQPQHF
>TRBV5-1|TRBJ2-3|once|-
TGCGCCAGCAGCCGTCTGGGGGGCACAGATACGCAGTATTTT
CASSRLGGTDTQYF
>TRBV6-6|TRBJ2-2|-|TRBD2
TGTGCCACCAGGACTAGCGCCCCCACCGGGGAGCTGTTTTTT
CATRTSAPTGELFF
>TRBV5-1|TRBJ2-1|-|TRBD2
TGCGCCAGCAGCTTGGGGGACGGACCTAGCGGCCTCAGGCAGTTCTTC
CASSLGDGPSGLRQFF
>TRBV7-9|TRBJ2-3|-|-
TGTGCCAGCAGCCCGGACCTAGGCACAGATACGCAGTATTTT
CASSPDLGTDTQYF
>TRBV6-1|TRBJ2-1|-|-
TGTGCCAGCAGTGATCTAGCTAATGAGCAGTTCTTC
CASSDLANEQFF
>TRBV28|TRBJ2-3|-|TRBD1
TGTGCCAGCAGTCAGACAGGGGTCGCAGATACGCAGTATTTT
CASSQTGVADTQYF
>TRBV7-9|TRBJ2-7|-|-
TGTGCCAGCAGCGGGGGGGGGCGCCCCTACGAGCAGTACTTC
CASSGGGRPYEQYF
>TRBV28|TRBJ2-7|once|TRBD2
TGTGCCAGCAGTCACCAGGGGGGACTAGCGGGCTCCTACGAGCAGTACTTC
CASSHQGGLAGSYEQYF
>TRBV13|TRBJ2-1|-|TRBD2
TGTGCCAGCAGCCAACTAGCGGGAGAAAATGAGCAGTTCTTC
CASSQLAGENEQFF
>TRBV28|TRBJ1-4|-|-
TGTGCCAGCAGTTTGGCGGGGGAGGATGAAAAACTGTTTTTT
CASSLAGEDEKLFF
>TRBV7-9|TRBJ2-2|few|-
TGTGCCAGCAGCTTCGGCGGGGAGCTGTTTTTT
CASSFGGELFF
>TRBV28|TRBJ2-7|-|-
TGTGCCAGCACCCCGACTGACTTGACCTACGAGCAGTACTTC
CASTPTDLTYEQYF
>TRBV28|TRBJ2-5|-|TRBD2
TGTGCCAGCAGTCATGCTCCGGGACTAGCGGGAGAGACCCAGTACTTC
CASSHAPGLAGETQYF
>TRBV5-1|TRBJ2-1|-|-
TGCGCCAGCAGCTTGGGGCTACCTGATGAGCAGTTCTTC
CASSLGLPDEQFF
>TRBV28|TRBJ1-5|-|TRBD1
TGTGCCAGCAGTCCCCATGGACAGGGAAGCAATCAGCCCCAGCATTTT
CASSPHGQGSNQPQHF
>TRBV19|TRBJ2-1|-|TRBD2
TGTGCCAGTAGTCAAACGGGAGGGCCTGGCCATGAGCAGTTCTTC
CASSQTGGPGHEQFF
>TRBV7-9|TRBJ2-7|-|TRBD1
TGTGCCAGCAGCCCTGATTTTGGACAGGGTGCAGTCGAGCAGTACTTC
CASSPDFGQGAVEQYF
>TRBV7-8|TRBJ1-1|-|-
TGTGCCAGCAGCTTAGCGAGGGGGAGTGAAGCTTTCTTT
CASSLARGSEAFF
>TRBV19|TRBJ2-2|-|-
TGTGCCAGTAGTAGGGAGGAGGACGGGGAGCTGTTTTTT
CASSREEDGELFF
>TRBV6-1|TRBJ1-6|once|-
TGTGCCAGCAGTGTATCTCTGGGTGGTTCACCCCTCCACTTT
CASSVSLGGSPLHF
>TRBV5-1|TRBJ2-1|-|TRBD2
TGCGCCAGCAGCTTGGGTCTAGCGGGGCACAATGAGCAGTTCTTC
CASSLGLAGHNEQFF
>TRBV28|TRBJ2-6|-|-
TGTGCCAGCAGTTTATCTCCCCGCGACAGCAGCAGCTCTGGGGCCAACGTCCTGACTTTC
CASSLSPRDSSSSGANVLTF
>TRBV11-2|TRBJ2-4|-|-
TGTGCCAGCAGCTTAAACTGGGGTACCAAAAACATTCAGTACTTC
CASSLNWGTKNIQYF
>TRBV11-2|TRBJ2-5|-|TRBD1
TGTGCCAGCAGCCCAAACCGGGACAGCCAAGAGACCCAGTACTTC
CASSPNRDSQETQYF
>TRBV15|TRBJ2-7|-|-
TGTGCCACCAGCAGAGTAGGTGGGGGCAAGCAGTACTTC
CATSRVGGGKQYF
>TRBV19|TRBJ1-2|-|-
TGTGCCAGTAGTAATTGGCCGGGGATCGATGGCTACACCTTC
CASSNWPGIDGYTF
>TRBV5-1|TRBJ2-3|-|-
TGCGCCAGCAGCGGCGTTGGAGATACGCAGTATTTT
CASSGVGDTQYF
>TRBV5-1|TRBJ1-4|-|-
TGCGCCAGCAAACCAGGGTTGGGGACAACTAATGAAAAACTGTTTTTT
CASKPGLGTTNEKLFF
>TRBV28|TRBJ2-1|-|TRBD1
TGTGCCAGCAGTCCACGGGACAGGGGTAAGAATGAGCAGTTCTTC
CASSPRDRGKNEQFF
>TRBV19|TRBJ2-2|-|-
TGTGCCAGTAGTAGTGATTTGGACTCCGGGGAGCTGTTTTTT
CASSSDLDSGELFF
>TRBV6-1|TRBJ2-7|-|-
TGTGCCAGCAGTGAATGGTCAGGTGGAGTATACGAGCAGTACTTC
CASSEWSGGVYEQYF
>TRBV7-8|TRBJ2-1|-|TRBD2
TGTGCCAGCAGCTCATCAGATAGCGGGAGGGGATTCTACAATGAGCAGTTCTTC
CASSSSDSGRGFYNEQFF
>TRBV9|TRBJ1-5|once|-
TGTGCCAGCAGCGTAGAAAGGCTTCCCGGGGTCCGTCAGCCCCAGCATTTT
CASSVERLPGVRQPQHF
>TRBV28|TRBJ1-1|-|-
TGTGCCAGCAGCCGGGGCGGGGTGGGGGAAGCTTTCTTT
CASSRGGVGEAFF
>TRBV6-6|TRBJ2-7|-|TRBD1
TGTGCCAGCAGCTTAGGACAGGTCTTCGAGCAGTACTTC
CASSLGQVFEQYF
>TRBV7-8|TRBJ2-3|-|-
TGTGCCAGCAGCCAGGAGACAGGATCGGTGGGCACAGATACGCAGTATTTT
CASSQETGSVGTDTQYF
>TRBV19|TRBJ2-1|-|TRBD2
TGTGCCAGTAGTTGGACTAGCGGGAGAGTGGATGAGCAGTTCTTC
CASSWTSGRVDEQFF
>TRBV7-9|TRBJ1-1|-|-
TGTGCCAGCAGCTTAGGGTCTGGTGAAGCTTTCTTT
CASSLGSGEAFF
>TRBV28|TRBJ2-1|-|TRBD2
TGTGCCAGCAGTTTGTACGGGGGGGGACTAGCGCACACTGAGCAGTTCTTC
CASSLYGGGLAHTEQFF
>TRBV28|TRBJ2-7|-|-
TGTGCCAGCAGTACAAACAGGCACTCGGGCCCCTTAAGCTCCTACGAGCAGTACTTC
CASSTNRHSGPLSSYEQYF
>TRBV28|TRBJ1-1|-|-
TGTGCCAGCAGTTTCAGGATGAACACTGAAGCTTTCTTT
CASSFRMNTEAFF
>TRBV5-1|TRBJ2-3|once|TRBD2
TGCGCCAGCAGTTTGGGGACTAGCCTCACAGATACGCAGTATTTT
CASSLGTSLTDTQYF
>TRBV7-8|TRBJ2-7|-|-
TGTGCCAGCAGCCCCGGGACACATCCCTACGAGCAGTACTTC
CASSPGTHPYEQYF
>TRBV18|TRBJ2-2|-|TRBD2
TGTGCCAGCTCACCCTCCAGCGGGAGGAACACCGGGGAGCTGTTTTTT
CASSPSSGRNTGELFF
>TRBV5-1|TRBJ2-2|-|TRBD1
TGCGCCAGCAGCCACCGGACAGGGGCTAAATTCCGGGAGCTGTTTTTT
CASSHRTGAKFRELFF
>TRBV18|TRBJ2-3|-|-
TGTGCCAGCTCCCACCTCAGCACAGATACGCAGTATTTT
CASSHLSTDTQYF
>TRBV10-2|TRBJ2-3|once|TRBD1
TGCGCCAGCAGACTCGAATCTACAGGGGCTGATACGCAGTATTTT
CASRLESTGADTQYF
>TRBV28|TRBJ2-4|-|-
TGTGCCAGCAGTTTCGGCGGGGGCGGGGCCAAAAACATTCAGTACTTC
CASSFGGGGAKNIQYF
>TRBV6-1|TRBJ1-1|-|-
TGTGCCAGCAGCCCTGGGACGGCGAACACTGAAGCTTTCTTT
CASSPGTANTEAFF
>TRBV6-1|TRBJ2-7|-|-
TGTGCCAGCAGTGAACTGGATAGCGGCTACGAGCAGTACTTC
CASSELDSGYEQYF